This TCR beta chain derives from a study of identical twins. Points from the study as a whole: These conclusions were based on statistical analysis (cross-sectional, not following the same donors). Fewer insertions marked abundant cord blood beta clonotypes; young adult naive trended weakly, memory not at all.

On this clonotype: Its specificity is unknown.

The germline V gene has CDR1 DFQATT and CDR2 SNEGSKA (reference sequence). Germline trimming cut 3 bases from V and 4 bases from J; bases unmatched to any gene: 2. There are 12 residues in the CDR3. Unique molecular identifiers were present on the cDNA, and a universal primer site came from template switching. TCRdb processed the 5' RACE reads anew with MiXCR; each CDR3 protein has one entry. The profile shows 300,000 to 400,000 distinct CDR3 sequences, 8.5% to 10% of them singletons. The sample consisted of naive T cells sorted from blood. The chain has TRBV20-1 and TRBJ2-5, with 7 bases matching TRBD2. This TCR was sampled from a woman in her forties or fifties in good health. CDR3 nucleotide sequence: TGCAGTGCTAGGACGGGAGGAGAGACCCAGTACTTC. Translation: CSARTGGETQYF.